These 10 T cell receptor beta chains share one sample of origin, sequenced in a study of metastatic and nonmetastatic thyroid tumors. TCRdb ran MiXCR on the PCR reads. The profile covers roughly 48,000 clones, with roughly 23% appearing a single time and around 3.8% taken by the ten largest. All patients reached thyroid surgery having received no treatment beforehand. The sequenced sample was blood. All receptors derive from a male donor with papillary thyroid cancer or a benign thyroid nodule (not recorded which). Some clones in this sample may be carry-over from other donors' samples.

This clone was counted many times. V is TRBV27 and J is TRBJ1-6, with a tentative D call TRBD1 (6 bases). Germline CDR1 and CDR2: MNHEY and SMNVEV (reference sequence). The CDR3 is 16 amino acids. Trimming stripped 6 bases from V and 10 bases from J, with 22 bases between. The DNA of the CDR3 is TGTGCCAGCAGACCCCTCTACAGGGCGGATCGATCACCCCTCCACTTT. Translation gives CASRPLYRADRSPLHF.

The V gene is TRBV6-5, the J gene TRBJ1-6, with a weak D call TRBD1 (5 bases). V was shortened by 6 bases and J by 10 bases, with 10 bases between the two germline ends. In germline, CDR1 is MNHEY, CDR2 SVGAGI. The CDR3 covers 12 residues. CDR3 sequence: CASSLRGSPLHF. The CDR3 DNA reads TGTGCCAGCAGCTTACGGGGGTCACCCCTCCACTTT.

The chain joins TRBV7-2 to TRBJ2-7; TRBD1 matches 9 bases. Trimming cost V 2 bases and J 2 bases; bases outside gene matches: 4. This CDR3 contains 15 residues. Germline CDR1 is SGHTA and CDR2 is FQGNSA. The DNA of the CDR3 is TGTGCCAGCAGCTTAATCCGACAGGGGGCCTACGAGCAGTACTTC. Translating gives CASSLIRQGAYEQYF.

This sequence joins TRBV7-9 and TRBJ2-3; D unclear. Looked up from germline, CDR1 is SEHNR and CDR2 is FQNEAQ (reference sequence). The CDR3 is 12 residues long. Deletions cut 4 bases from V and 4 bases from J, with 6 bases between. The CDR3 sequence: CASSSLPDTQYF. The CDR3 DNA sequence: TGTGCCAGCAGCTCTCTACCAGATACGCAGTATTTT.

This clone has ten or more counts. The genes are TRBV7-9 and TRBJ2-4; the match to TRBD2 covers 12 bases. Germline V gene lookup returns CDR1 SEHNR and CDR2 FQNEAQ (reference sequence). V dropped 3 bases and J dropped 13; count of bases not matched to a gene: 10. The CDR3 is made up of 15 amino acids. CDR3 sequence reads: CASSLSRLAGEAQYF. DNA of the CDR3: TGTGCCAGCAGCTTGAGTCGACTAGCGGGAGAGGCGCAGTACTTC.

This clone was seen ten or more times. The gene calls are TRBV6-2 or TRBV6-3 and TRBJ2-1, with 8 positions matching TRBD2. CDR1 MNHEY and CDR2 SVGEGT come from the germline V gene. The J segment lost 10 bases and the V segment lost 6 bases, leaving 11 bases of the junction unmatched. CDR3 length: 14 residues. CDR3 sequence reads: CASRRSGRGEEQFF. CDR3 DNA sequence: TGTGCCAGCAGGAGAAGCGGGAGAGGAGAAGAGCAGTTCTTC.

This clone has at least ten counts. The V call is TRBV7-9, the J call TRBJ2-1; tentatively, D is TRBD1 or TRBD2 (6 bases each). V dropped 5 bases and J dropped 4 bases, with 18 bases sitting between them. The CDR3 contains 16 residues. Germline-derived CDR1 and CDR2 are SEHNR and FQNEAQ (reference sequence). This CDR3 is CASSRRGQAVYNEQFF. The CDR3 DNA follows: TGTGCCAGCAGCCGCCGGGGGCAGGCGGTATACAATGAGCAGTTCTTC. Using reference TRBV7-9 and TRBJ2-1 for the parts outside the CDR3, the full variable domain is DTGVSQNPRHKITKRGQNVTFRCDPISEHNRLYWYRQTLGQGPEFLTYFQNEAQLEKSRLLSDRFSAERPKGSFSTLEIQRTEQGDSAMYLCASSRRGQAVYNEQFFGPGTRLTVL.

This chain links TRBV19 with TRBJ1-5; tentatively, D is TRBD1 (6 bases). CDR1 and CDR2 from the germline V gene are LNHDA and SQIVND (reference sequence). The CDR3 runs 14 residues. Trimming pared 5 bases from V and 6 bases from J, leaving 14 bases between. In DNA, the CDR3 is TGTGCCAGTAGTTCCACAACAGGGTTTCAGCCCCAGCATTTT. Its translation is CASSSTTGFQPQHF.

This clone showed up many times. DNA of the CDR3: TGTGCCAGTAGTACCCGAACCTTGGGTGAGCAGTTCTTC. Protein sequence: CASSTRTLGEQFF. The chain employs TRBV19 and TRBJ2-1; unclear D gene. V lost 4 bases and J 9 bases, leaving 13 bases between the germline ends. The CDR3 is made up of 13 amino acids. Germline values: CDR1 LNHDA, CDR2 SQIVND (reference sequence).

This clone showed up many times. This specimen includes other DNA sequences encoding the same CDR3. The rearrangement joins TRBV6-1 to TRBJ1-5; unclear D gene. The V end lost 2 bases, the J end lost 6 bases, and 2 bases lay between the germline ends. In germline, CDR1 is MNHNS, CDR2 SASEGT. This CDR3 contains 11 residues. CDR3 DNA: TGTGCCAGCAGTGAAAGTCAGCCCCAGCATTTT. Translation: CASSESQPQHF.